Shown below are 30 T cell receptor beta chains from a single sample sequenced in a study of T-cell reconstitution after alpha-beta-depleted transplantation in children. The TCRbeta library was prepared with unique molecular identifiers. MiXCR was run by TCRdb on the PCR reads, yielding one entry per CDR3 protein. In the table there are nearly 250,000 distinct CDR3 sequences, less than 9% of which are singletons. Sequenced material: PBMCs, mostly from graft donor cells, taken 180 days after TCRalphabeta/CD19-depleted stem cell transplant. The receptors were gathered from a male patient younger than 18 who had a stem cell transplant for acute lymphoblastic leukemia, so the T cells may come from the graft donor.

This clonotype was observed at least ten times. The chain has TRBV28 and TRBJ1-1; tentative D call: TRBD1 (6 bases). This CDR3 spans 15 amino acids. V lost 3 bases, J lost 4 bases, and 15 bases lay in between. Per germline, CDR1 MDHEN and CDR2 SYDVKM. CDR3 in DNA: TGTGCCAGCAGTTTCCCAACCACAGGGACCACTGAAGCTTTCTTT. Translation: CASSFPTTGTTEAFF.

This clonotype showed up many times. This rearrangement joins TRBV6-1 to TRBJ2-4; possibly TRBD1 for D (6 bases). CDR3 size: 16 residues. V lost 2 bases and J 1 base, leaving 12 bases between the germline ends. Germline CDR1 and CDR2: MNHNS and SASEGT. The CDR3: CASSELKQGAKNIQYF. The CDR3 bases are TGTGCCAGCAGTGAACTAAAACAGGGTGCCAAAAACATTCAGTACTTC.

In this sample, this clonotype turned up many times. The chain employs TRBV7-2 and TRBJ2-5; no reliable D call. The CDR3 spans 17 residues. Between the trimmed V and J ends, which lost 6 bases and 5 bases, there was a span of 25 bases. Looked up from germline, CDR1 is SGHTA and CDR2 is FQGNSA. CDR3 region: CASSLKPPGDAWETQYF. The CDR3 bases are TGTGCCAGCAGTTTAAAGCCCCCCGGTGACGCCTGGGAGACCCAGTACTTC.

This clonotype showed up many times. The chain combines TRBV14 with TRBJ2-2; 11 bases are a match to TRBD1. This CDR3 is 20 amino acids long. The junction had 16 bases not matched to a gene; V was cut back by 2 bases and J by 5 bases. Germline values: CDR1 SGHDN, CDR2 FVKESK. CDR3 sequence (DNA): TGTGCCAGCAGCCAAACCTCTCCTAGGACAGGGGGCTTGAGAACCGGGGAGCTGTTTTTT. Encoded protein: CASSQTSPRTGGLRTGELFF.

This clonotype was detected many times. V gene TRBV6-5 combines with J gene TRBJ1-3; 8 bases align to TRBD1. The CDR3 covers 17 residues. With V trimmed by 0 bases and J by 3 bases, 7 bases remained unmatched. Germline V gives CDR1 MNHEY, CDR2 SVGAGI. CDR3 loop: CASSYSRGDRIGNTIYF. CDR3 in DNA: TGTGCCAGCAGTTACTCGAGGGGGGACAGGATTGGAAACACCATATATTTT.

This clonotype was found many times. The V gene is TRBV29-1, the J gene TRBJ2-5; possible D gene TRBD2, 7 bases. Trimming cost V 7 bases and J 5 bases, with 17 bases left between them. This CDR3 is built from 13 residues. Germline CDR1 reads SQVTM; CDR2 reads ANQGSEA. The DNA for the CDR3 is TGCAGCGCTGGAGGGGGGGGCTGGGAGACCCAGTACTTC. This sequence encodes CSAGGGGWETQYF.

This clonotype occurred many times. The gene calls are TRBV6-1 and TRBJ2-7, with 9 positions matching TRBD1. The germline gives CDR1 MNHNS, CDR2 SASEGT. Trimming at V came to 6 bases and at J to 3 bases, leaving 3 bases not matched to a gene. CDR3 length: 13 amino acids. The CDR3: CASRTGGGYEQYF. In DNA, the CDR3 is TGTGCCAGCAGAACAGGGGGCGGCTACGAGCAGTACTTC.

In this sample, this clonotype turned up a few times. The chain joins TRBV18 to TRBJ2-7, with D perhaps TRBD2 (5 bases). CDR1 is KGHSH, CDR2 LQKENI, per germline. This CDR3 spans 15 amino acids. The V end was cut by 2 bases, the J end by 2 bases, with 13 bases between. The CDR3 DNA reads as TGTGCCAGCTCACCATCGGGGTATTCCGCCTACGAGCAGTACTTC. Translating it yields CASSPSGYSAYEQYF.

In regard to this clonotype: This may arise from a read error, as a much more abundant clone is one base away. Here the CDR3 DNA reads TGCAGCGTTGTTTCAGATAACTATGGCTACACCTTC. This encodes CSVVSDNYGYTF. The chain uses TRBV29-1 and TRBJ1-2, with D hard to call. From germline, CDR1 is SQVTM and CDR2 ANQGSEA. Trimming removed 4 bases from V and 1 base from J, with 7 bases in between. The CDR3 sequence is 12 residues long.

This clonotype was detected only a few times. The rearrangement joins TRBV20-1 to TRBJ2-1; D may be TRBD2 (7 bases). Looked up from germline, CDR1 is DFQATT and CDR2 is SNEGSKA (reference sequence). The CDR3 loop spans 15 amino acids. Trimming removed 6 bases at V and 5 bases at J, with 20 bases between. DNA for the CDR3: TGCAGTGCCCGCCGGGGGGCTAGGGAGGACAATGAGCAGTTCTTC. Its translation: CSARRGAREDNEQFF.

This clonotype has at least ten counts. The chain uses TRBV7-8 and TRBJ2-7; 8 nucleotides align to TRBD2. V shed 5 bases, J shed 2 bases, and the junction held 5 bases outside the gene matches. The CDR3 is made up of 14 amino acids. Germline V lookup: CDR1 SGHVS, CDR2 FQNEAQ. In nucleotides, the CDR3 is TGTGCCAGCAGCCCCGCCGGGAGGGCCTACGAGCAGTACTTC. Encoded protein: CASSPAGRAYEQYF.

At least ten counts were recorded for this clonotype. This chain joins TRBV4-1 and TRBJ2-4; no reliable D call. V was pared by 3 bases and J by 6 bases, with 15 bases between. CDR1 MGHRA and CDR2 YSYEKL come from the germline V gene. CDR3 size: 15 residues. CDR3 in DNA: TGCGCCAGCAGCCATCCCCTCCGTTTGGGAAACATTCAGTACTTC. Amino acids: CASSHPLRLGNIQYF.

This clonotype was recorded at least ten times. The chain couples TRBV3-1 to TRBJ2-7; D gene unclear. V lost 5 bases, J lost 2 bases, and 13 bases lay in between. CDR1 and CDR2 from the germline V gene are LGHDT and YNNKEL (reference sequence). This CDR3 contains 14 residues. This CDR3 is CASSFAGPAYEQYF. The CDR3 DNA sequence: TGTGCCAGCAGCTTCGCCGGGCCCGCCTACGAGCAGTACTTC.

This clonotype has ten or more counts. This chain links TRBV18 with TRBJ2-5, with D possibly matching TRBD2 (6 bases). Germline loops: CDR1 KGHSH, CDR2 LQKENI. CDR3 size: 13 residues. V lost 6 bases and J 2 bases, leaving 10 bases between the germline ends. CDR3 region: CASSPGVQETQYF. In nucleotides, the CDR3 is TGTGCCAGCTCCCCGGGGGTACAAGAGACCCAGTACTTC.

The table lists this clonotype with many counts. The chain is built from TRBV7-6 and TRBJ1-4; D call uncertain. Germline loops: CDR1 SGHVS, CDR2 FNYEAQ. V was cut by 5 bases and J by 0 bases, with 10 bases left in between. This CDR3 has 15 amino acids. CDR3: CASSPDGATNEKLFF. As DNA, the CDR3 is TGTGCCAGCAGCCCTGACGGTGCAACTAATGAAAAACTGTTTTTT. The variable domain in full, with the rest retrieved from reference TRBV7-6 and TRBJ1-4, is GAGVSQSPRYKVTKRGQDVALRCDPISGHVSLYWYRQALGQGPEFLTYFNYEAQQDKSGLPNDRFSAERPEGSISTLTIQRTEQRDSAMYRCASSPDGATNEKLFFGSGTQLSVL.

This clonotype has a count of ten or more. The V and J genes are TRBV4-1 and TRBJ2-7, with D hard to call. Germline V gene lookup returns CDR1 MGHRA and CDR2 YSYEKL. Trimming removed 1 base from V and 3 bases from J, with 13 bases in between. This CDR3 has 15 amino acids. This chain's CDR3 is CASSQAGSPGYEQYF. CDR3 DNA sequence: TGCGCCAGCAGCCAAGCGGGTAGCCCCGGCTACGAGCAGTACTTC.

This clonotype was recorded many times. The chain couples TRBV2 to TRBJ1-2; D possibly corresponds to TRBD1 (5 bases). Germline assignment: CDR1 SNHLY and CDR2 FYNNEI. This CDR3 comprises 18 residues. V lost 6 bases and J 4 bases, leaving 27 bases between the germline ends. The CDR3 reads CASSSPWDGLDSLYGYTF. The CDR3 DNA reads TGTGCCAGCAGCTCACCCTGGGACGGCCTAGACTCCCTCTATGGCTACACCTTC. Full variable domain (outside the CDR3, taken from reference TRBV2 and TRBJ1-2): EPEVTQTPSHQVTQMGQEVILRCVPISNHLYFYWYRQILGQKVEFLVSFYNNEISEKSEIFDDQFSVERPDGSNFTLKIRSTKLEDSAMYFCASSSPWDGLDSLYGYTFGSGTRLTVV.

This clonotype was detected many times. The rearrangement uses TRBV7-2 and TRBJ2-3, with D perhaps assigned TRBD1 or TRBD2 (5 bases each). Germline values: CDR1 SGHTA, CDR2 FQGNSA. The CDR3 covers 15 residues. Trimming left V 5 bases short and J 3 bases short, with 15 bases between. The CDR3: CASSPEGSVTDTQYF. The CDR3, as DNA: TGTGCCAGCAGCCCCGAGGGGTCTGTTACAGATACGCAGTATTTT.

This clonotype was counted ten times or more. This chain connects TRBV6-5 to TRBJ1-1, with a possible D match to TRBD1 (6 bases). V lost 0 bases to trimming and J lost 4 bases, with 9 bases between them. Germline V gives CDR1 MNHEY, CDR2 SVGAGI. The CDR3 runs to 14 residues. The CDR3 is CASSYSQGSTEAFF. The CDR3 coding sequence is TGTGCCAGCAGTTACTCACAGGGTTCCACTGAAGCTTTCTTT.

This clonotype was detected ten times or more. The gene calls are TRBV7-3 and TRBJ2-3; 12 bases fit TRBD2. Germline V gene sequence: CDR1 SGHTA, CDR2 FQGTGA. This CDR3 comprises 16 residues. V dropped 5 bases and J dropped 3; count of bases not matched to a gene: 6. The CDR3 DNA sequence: TGTGCCAGCAGCCAGACTAGCGGGGGAGGAACAGATACGCAGTATTTT. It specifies CASSQTSGGGTDTQYF.

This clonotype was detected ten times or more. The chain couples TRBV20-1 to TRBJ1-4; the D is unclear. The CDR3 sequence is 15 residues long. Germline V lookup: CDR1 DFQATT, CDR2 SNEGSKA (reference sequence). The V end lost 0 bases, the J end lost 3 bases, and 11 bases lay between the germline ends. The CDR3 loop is CSARDLMESNEKLFF. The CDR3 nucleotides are TGCAGTGCTAGAGATCTAATGGAATCTAATGAAAAACTGTTTTTT.

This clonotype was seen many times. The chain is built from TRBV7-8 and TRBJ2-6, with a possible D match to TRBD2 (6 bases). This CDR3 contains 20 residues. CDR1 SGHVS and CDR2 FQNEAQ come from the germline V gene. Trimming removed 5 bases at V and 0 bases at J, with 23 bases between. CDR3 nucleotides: TGTGCCAGCAGCCGTACGGTAACAACGGCGGGACTCTCTGGGGCCAACGTCCTGACTTTC. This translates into CASSRTVTTAGLSGANVLTF.

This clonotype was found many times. As DNA, the CDR3 is TGCGCCAGCAGCCCTGGACTAGCGGGAGGGCCCGTGCAGTTCTTC. The encoded protein is CASSPGLAGGPVQFF. The chain joins TRBV5-1 to TRBJ2-1; 15 bases are shared with TRBD2. The V gene's germline CDR1 is SGHRS and CDR2 YFSETQ. V lost 4 bases to trimming and J lost 12 bases; unmatched junction nucleotides: 8. This CDR3 has 15 amino acids.

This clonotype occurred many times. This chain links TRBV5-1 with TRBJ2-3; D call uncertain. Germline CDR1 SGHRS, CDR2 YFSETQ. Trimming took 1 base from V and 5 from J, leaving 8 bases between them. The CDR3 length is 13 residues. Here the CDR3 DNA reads TGCGCCAGCAGCTTGATTACGGGAGATACGCAGTATTTT. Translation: CASSLITGDTQYF.

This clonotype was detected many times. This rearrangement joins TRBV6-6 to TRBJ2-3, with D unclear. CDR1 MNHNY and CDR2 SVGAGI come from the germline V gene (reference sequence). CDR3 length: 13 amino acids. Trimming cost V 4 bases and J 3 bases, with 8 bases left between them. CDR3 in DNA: TGTGCCAGCAGTTCCGTTTTTACAGATACGCAGTATTTT. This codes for CASSSVFTDTQYF.

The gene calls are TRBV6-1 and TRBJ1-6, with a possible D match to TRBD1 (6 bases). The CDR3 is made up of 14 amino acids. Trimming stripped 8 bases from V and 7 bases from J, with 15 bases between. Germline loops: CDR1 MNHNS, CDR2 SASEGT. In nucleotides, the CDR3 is TGTGCCAGCGGTCCTCGCGGGGGCAATTCACCCCTCCACTTT. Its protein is CASGPRGGNSPLHF.

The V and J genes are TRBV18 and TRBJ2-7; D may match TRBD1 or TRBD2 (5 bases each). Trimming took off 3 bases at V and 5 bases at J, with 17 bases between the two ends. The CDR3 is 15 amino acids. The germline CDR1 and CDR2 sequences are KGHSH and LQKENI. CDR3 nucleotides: TGTGCCAGCTCACCGCCCGGGACCGTCGGGAACGAGCAGTACTTC. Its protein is CASSPPGTVGNEQYF.

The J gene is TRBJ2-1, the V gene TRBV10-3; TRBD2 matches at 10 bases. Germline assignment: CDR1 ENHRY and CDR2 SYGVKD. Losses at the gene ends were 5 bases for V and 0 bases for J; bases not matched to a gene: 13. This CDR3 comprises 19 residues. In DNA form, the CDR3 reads TGTGCCATCAGTTTACGGCTAGCGGGAGTGCTAAGCTCCTACAATGAGCAGTTCTTC. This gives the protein CAISLRLAGVLSSYNEQFF.

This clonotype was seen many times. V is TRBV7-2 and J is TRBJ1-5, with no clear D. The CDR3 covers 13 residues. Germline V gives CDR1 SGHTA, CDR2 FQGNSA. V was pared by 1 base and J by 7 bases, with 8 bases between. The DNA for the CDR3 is TGTGCCAGCAGCTTAGGAGTGAGGCAGCCCCAGCATTTT. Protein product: CASSLGVRQPQHF. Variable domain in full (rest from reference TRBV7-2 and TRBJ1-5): GAGVSQSPSNKVTEKGKDVELRCDPISGHTALYWYRQSLGQGLEFLIYFQGNSAPDKSGLPSDRFSAERTGGSVSTLTIQRTQQEDSAVYLCASSLGVRQPQHFGDGTRLSIL.

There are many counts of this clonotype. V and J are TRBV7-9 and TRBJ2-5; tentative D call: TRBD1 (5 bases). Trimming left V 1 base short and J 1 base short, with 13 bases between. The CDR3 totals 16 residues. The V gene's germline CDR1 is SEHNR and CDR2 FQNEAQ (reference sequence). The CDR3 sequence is CASSLEQGWSQETQYF. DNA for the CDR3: TGTGCCAGCAGCTTAGAGCAGGGTTGGTCCCAAGAGACCCAGTACTTC.